One sample yielded the 3 T cell receptor beta chains listed below, sequenced in a study of CD8+ T cells in alopecia areata. The treatment is: oral pan-JAK inhibitor, 5-10 mg twice daily. RNA was extracted and reverse transcribed into cDNA as the sequencing template. Libraries were prepared by immunoSEQ multiplex PCR; TCRdb keeps only in-frame clonotypes and omits some of them. The sample lists some 210,000 clones, around 66% seen once, with around 1.3% in the top ten. The specimen comprised CD4+ T cells sorted from blood, sampled at approximately week 44, from a patient treated with tofacitinib. Source of these receptors: a human donor with alopecia areata.

V is TRBV2 and J is TRBJ2-2; D possibly matches TRBD1 or TRBD2 (5 bases each). Germline assignment: CDR1 SNHLY and CDR2 FYNNEI. The CDR3 is 13 amino acids. Trimming removed 6 bases at V and 5 bases at J, with 10 bases between. CDR3 bases: TGTGCCAGCAGCCCGGGACCGACCGGGGAGCTGTTTTTT. It specifies CASSPGPTGELFF.

The chain links TRBV4-1 to TRBJ2-7; tentatively, D is TRBD1 (5 bases). V dropped 1 base and J dropped 3 bases, with 13 bases sitting between them. Germline V gene sequence: CDR1 MGHRA, CDR2 YSYEKL. The CDR3 extends over 15 amino acids. This CDR3 is CASSQGSRVFYEQYF. The CDR3 DNA follows: TGCGCCAGCAGCCAAGGATCCAGGGTCTTCTACGAGCAGTACTTC.

The chain has TRBV6-1 and TRBJ1-4, with TRBD1 matching over 7 bases. After removal of 6 bases from V and 0 bases from J, the junction contained 4 bases not matched to a gene. The length of the CDR3 is 15 residues. The germline gives CDR1 MNHNS, CDR2 SASEGT. Here the CDR3 DNA reads TGTGCCAGCAGGACAGGGTCCGCAACTAATGAAAAACTGTTTTTT. Protein sequence: CASRTGSATNEKLFF.